This TCR beta chain was captured by sequencing in a study of human T cells and chemical hapten exposure. Across the study: Donors were sensitized with 2% DPC on the upper inner arm.

As concerns this clonotype: The antigen is not known.

Regarding the study as a whole: Controls formed significantly fewer large CDR3 similarity clusters than expanded TCRs did.

The time point denotes: pre-sensitization, week 0. Described treatment: therapeutic diphenylcyclopropenone sensitization with weekly scalp DPC. TCRdb redid the calling of the RACE reads with MiXCR, one entry per CDR3 protein. Of fewer than 300,000 distinct CDR3 sequences detected, around 7.7% appear once; the ten largest clones hold around 1.2%. This clonotype originated in a man aged 18 to 29 with alopecia areata. Some clones in this sample may be carry-over from other donors' samples. The sample was whole blood, taken in connection with sensitization to the hapten diphenylcyclopropenone (DPC).

CDR3 bases: TGCGCCAGCTACCGGGACCATGAAGAGACCCAGTACTTC. Its protein is CASYRDHEETQYF. The gene calls are TRBV5-1 and TRBJ2-5; possibly TRBD1 or TRBD2 for D (5 bases each). This CDR3 has 13 amino acids. Germline V gene data show CDR1 as SGHRS and CDR2 as YFSETQ. Trimming took off 7 bases at V and 3 bases at J, with 13 bases between the two ends.